This TCR beta chain was identified in a study of CD8 T cells in ankylosing spondylitis. Findings and limits, study-wide: Before this, some motif variants had been reported in reactive arthritis synovial fluid and blood. Ankylosing spondylitis blood seemed to carry a telltale TCR beta motif made of several highly homologous variants. Relatively rare in peripheral blood, disease-linked clones were also CD8+. Matched ankylosing spondylitis synovial fluid reportedly showed significant enrichment of disease-linked clones.

The CDR3 runs 14 residues. The germline V and J ends were trimmed by 5 bases and 8 bases, with 19 bases remaining between them. CDR1 and CDR2 from the germline V gene are SGHRS and YFSETQ. As the method for making TCR beta libraries, quantitative 5'-RACE with molecular barcodes was used. One entry per CDR3 protein, called by TCRdb with MiXCR from the 5' RACE reads. The top ten clones hold around 0.51% of a sample with about 800,000 distinct CDR3 sequences, roughly 10% of them seen once. This clonotype was picked up a small number of times. Its antigen is undetermined. The V call is TRBV5-1, the J call TRBJ1-2, with D possibly TRBD1 on 5 matching bases. The sequence came from a male donor with ankylosing spondylitis. The sample comprised blood, either unsorted or a sorted T cell fraction (not recorded which). CDR3 sequence reads: CASRADVGVYGYTF. CDR3 DNA sequence: TGCGCCAGCAGGGCGGACGTAGGGGTTTACGGCTACACCTTC.